This T cell receptor beta chain was sequenced during a study of blood T cell repertoires in COVID-19. Overall study: T cells, B-cell-depleted T cells, or PBMCs provided the cDNA or gDNA that served as material.

V was trimmed by 5 bases and J by 1 base, leaving 14 bases between them. The CDR3 is made up of 15 amino acids. Germline CDR1 and CDR2: SGHRS and YFSETQ. Original processing notes: Amplifying reference gene primers gave estimates of nucleated cell counts. The method was immunoSEQ multiplex PCR; TCRdb's version includes in-frame clones alone and lacks a portion of them. Clone size and the V and J calls come from that table; the DNA yielded D and trimming. The table shows 110,000 to 150,000 clones, with 87% occurring only once. The age range of participants was about 18 to 100 years, with residence in around 22 US areas. Two negative PCRs, clearance, or symptom resolution were required of recovered Cohort 3 donors.

The source is a man aged 55 to 70 who had recovered from COVID-19. The V gene is TRBV5-1, the J gene TRBJ2-3, with a possible D match to TRBD1 (6 bases). Sequencing was performed on PBMCs or T cells enriched from blood (not recorded which). The CDR3 loop reads CASSRGSSRTDTQYF. Here the CDR3 DNA reads TGCGCCAGCAGTAGGGGGTCCTCTCGCACAGATACGCAGTATTTT.